This TCR beta chain was sequenced in a study of shared clonotypes between healthy human individuals. The table came from immunoSEQ multiplex PCR; TCRdb's copy has only in-frame clones and leaves some out. The table has approximately 500,000 clones, approximately 85% seen once. In germline, CDR1 is MNHEY, CDR2 SMNVEV (reference sequence). Trimming took 1 base from V and 6 from J; bases not matched to a gene: 2. The CDR3 is made up of 15 amino acids. This chain connects TRBV27 to TRBJ2-1; 11 nucleotides line up with TRBD2. Sequences were obtained from PBMCs. The TCR was taken from a woman in her 40s in good health. Some clones in this sample may be carry-over from other donors' samples. The CDR3 bases are TGTGCCAGCAGTTTATGGCTAGCGGGAGGCAATGAGCAGTTCTTC. It yields the protein CASSLWLAGGNEQFF.